The sequence of this T cell receptor (beta chain) was determined in a study of cytomegalovirus exposure and HLA in healthy donors. The wider study: Caucasian-associated ancestry cluster membership applied to about four fifths of under 450 genotyped donors. Study-wide results and limits: Previous analysis showed most TCR beta V segments were productive about 90% or about 30% of the time. In a later analysis, a missense DCLRE1C variant was linked to TCR beta V- and J-gene trimming.

Germline CDR1 reads SGDLS; CDR2 reads YYNGEE. The CDR3 extends over 17 amino acids. V lost 2 bases and J 0 bases, leaving 15 bases between the germline ends. Use of 60 Vbeta and 13 Jbeta primers characterized the PCR. Assay: immunoSEQ multiplex PCR; the TCRdb copy retains only in-frame clones and omits some. Altogether some 89,000 clones are present, about 81% being singletons, with the ten largest covering about 4%. In the case of this clone: Its specificity is not known.

This chain connects TRBV9 to TRBJ2-1, with D tentatively TRBD2 (5 bases). The sample comprised PBMCs. This receptor was taken from a woman in her thirties or forties in good health and CMV-seropositive. CDR3 amino acids: CASSVRHSGGSYNEQFF. CDR3 DNA sequence: TGTGCCAGCAGCGTTCGTCACTCAGGAGGCTCCTACAATGAGCAGTTCTTC.